One and the same sample provided the 17 T cell receptor beta chains below, sequenced in a study of radiation and T cells in renal cell carcinoma. Only in-frame clones appear in the TCRdb table, and some are missing; sequencing was by immunoSEQ multiplex PCR. The table has about 150,000 clones, 70% to 90% seen once. This sample's time point: baseline pretreatment blood. Treatment specified: 15 Gy SBRT to primary tumor, nephrectomy 4 weeks later. The sequences come from blood, collected from a patient whose treatment included radiotherapy and nephrectomy. The receptors originated from a woman aged 45 to 65 with renal cell carcinoma.

The V call is TRBV29-1, the J call TRBJ1-1; D is perhaps TRBD1 (6 bases). V was clipped by 4 bases and J by 4 bases, with 19 bases between them. Germline-derived CDR1 and CDR2 are SQVTM and ANQGSEA. The CDR3 runs to 15 residues. CDR3 in DNA: TGCAGCGTTGTTCCCCCCGAGACAGGCGGCACTGAAGCTTTCTTT. Translated: CSVVPPETGGTEAFF.

The CDR3 DNA sequence: TGTGCCAGCAGCTCGAGGACAGGGGCCTTTGAAGCTTTCTTT. This sequence encodes CASSSRTGAFEAFF. The V gene is TRBV7-2, the J gene TRBJ1-1, with 9 bases that match TRBD1. CDR1 is SGHTA and CDR2 is FQGNSA in the germline V gene. The CDR3 sequence is 14 residues long. Losses at the gene ends were 4 bases for V and 7 bases for J; bases not matched to a gene: 7.

The chain carries TRBV5-6 and TRBJ2-4; a weak D match, TRBD1 (6 bases). The CDR3 extends over 14 amino acids. CDR1 and CDR2 (germline): SGHDT, YYEEEE. V was clipped by 1 base and J by 4 bases, with 9 bases between them. As DNA, the CDR3 is TGTGCCAGCAGCTTGAGGACAGCAAAAAACATTCAGTACTTC. The encoded protein is CASSLRTAKNIQYF.

This chain uses TRBV2 with TRBJ2-5; 10 bases are a match to TRBD2. This CDR3 contains 15 residues. Germline trimming cut 6 bases from V and 5 bases from J; bases unmatched to any gene: 9. CDR1 and CDR2 (germline): SNHLY, FYNNEI. The CDR3 is CASSPLAGAGETQYF. In DNA form, the CDR3 reads TGTGCCAGCAGCCCTCTAGCGGGGGCAGGGGAGACCCAGTACTTC.

The rearrangement uses TRBV15 and TRBJ1-5; maybe TRBD1 (6 bases). Trimming pared 3 bases from V and 10 bases from J, leaving 25 bases between. This CDR3 spans 17 amino acids. Germline assignment: CDR1 LNHNV and CDR2 YYDKDF (reference sequence). This CDR3 is CATSSNTDFGGRFPQHF. CDR3 coding DNA: TGTGCCACCAGCAGCAACACAGATTTTGGGGGCCGTTTTCCCCAGCATTTT.

The chain is built from TRBV9 and TRBJ1-5, with a weak D call TRBD1 (5 bases). Trimming cost V 3 bases and J 2 bases, with 9 bases left between them. This CDR3 spans 14 amino acids. From germline, CDR1 is SGDLS and CDR2 YYNGEE. The CDR3, as DNA: TGTGCCAGCAGCGACTCGGGGGGCAATCAGCCCCAGCATTTT. This codes for CASSDSGGNQPQHF.

The chain carries TRBV6-4 and TRBJ1-6, with D perhaps matching TRBD1 (6 bases). CDR3 length: 15 residues. Germline V gene sequence: CDR1 MRHNA, CDR2 SNTAGT. Trimming removed 3 bases from V and 6 bases from J, with 12 bases in between. The CDR3 region is CASSEVGGGNSPLHF. The DNA of the CDR3 is TGTGCCAGCAGTGAAGTTGGAGGGGGTAATTCACCCCTCCACTTT.

The chain combines TRBV14 with TRBJ2-7; D is undetermined. CDR1 and CDR2 (germline): SGHDN, FVKESK. V was shortened by 1 base and J by 0 bases, with 7 bases between the two germline ends. This CDR3 is 14 amino acids long. The DNA of the CDR3 is TGTGCCAGCAGCCAAGGCTACGGCTCCTACGAGCAGTACTTC. Translated, it gives CASSQGYGSYEQYF.

The rearrangement joins TRBV11-2 to TRBJ1-2, with D perhaps matching TRBD1 (5 bases). Germline V gene sequence: CDR1 SGHAT, CDR2 FQNNGV. V was pared by 0 bases and J by 13 bases, with 12 bases between. This CDR3 region has 12 residues. This CDR3 reads CASSLEVGGSTF. DNA for the CDR3: TGTGCCAGCAGCTTAGAAGTGGGGGGGAGCACCTTC.

The V and J genes are TRBV14 and TRBJ2-7; D may be TRBD1 (5 bases). The CDR3 is 15 residues long. Trimming cost V 5 bases and J 3 bases, with 17 bases left between them. Germline V gene lookup returns CDR1 SGHDN and CDR2 FVKESK. CDR3 nucleotides: TGTGCCAGCAGCTCGCTAACGACAGAAAACTACGAGCAGTACTTC. Protein product: CASSSLTTENYEQYF.

J is TRBJ1-6 and V is TRBV6-1; D unresolved. Trimming stripped 6 bases from V and 0 bases from J, with 9 bases between. The CDR3 runs to 15 residues. The germline V gene has CDR1 MNHNS and CDR2 SASEGT. CDR3 DNA: TGTGCCAGCAGGGCAGCTAGCTCCTATAATTCACCCCTCCACTTT. It translates to CASRAASSYNSPLHF.

The chain recombines TRBV6-5 with TRBJ2-5; no definite D call. Deletions cut 1 base from V and 1 base from J, with 10 bases between. The germline CDR1 and CDR2 sequences are MNHEY and SVGAGI. The CDR3 covers 15 residues. The chain's CDR3 is CASSYFLGFQETQYF. The CDR3 region has the DNA TGTGCCAGCAGTTACTTCCTGGGTTTCCAAGAGACCCAGTACTTC.

The CDR3 DNA reads TGTGCCAGTAAGGAGTCCAGACTGAATGAAAAACTGTTTTTT. Its translation: CASKESRLNEKLFF. The chain carries TRBV19 and TRBJ1-4; D gene unclear. Germline V gene sequence: CDR1 LNHDA, CDR2 SQIVND (reference sequence). Trimming left V 7 bases short and J 5 bases short, with 14 bases between. The CDR3 is 14 amino acids. Full variable domain (outside the CDR3, taken from reference TRBV19 and TRBJ1-4): DGGITQSPKYLFRKEGQNVTLSCEQNLNHDAMYWYRQDPGQGLRLIYYSQIVNDFQKGDIAEGYSVSREKKESFPLTVTSAQKNPTAFYLCASKESRLNEKLFFGSGTQLSVL.

This clone appeared many times. This chain uses TRBV19 with TRBJ1-2, with a weak D call TRBD1 (6 bases). This CDR3 is built from 13 residues. The V gene's germline CDR1 is LNHDA and CDR2 SQIVND (reference sequence). V was clipped by 3 bases and J by 7 bases, with 12 bases between them. DNA of the CDR3: TGTGCCAGTAGTATCCCAGGGGCGATTGGCTACACCTTC. Encoded protein: CASSIPGAIGYTF.

The chain links TRBV29-1 to TRBJ1-1; TRBD1 matches at 10 bases. J lost 13 bases, V lost 6 bases, and 14 bases had no gene match. The length of the CDR3 is 13 residues. The germline V gene has CDR1 SQVTM and CDR2 ANQGSEA. The CDR3: CSVKSGTGDLGFF. The CDR3 bases are TGCAGCGTGAAATCCGGGACAGGGGACCTAGGTTTCTTT.

The rearrangement links TRBV13 to TRBJ2-5, with 8 bases matching TRBD1. Unmatched junction bases numbered 6, after V lost 4 bases and J lost 5 bases. Germline V lookup: CDR1 PRHDT, CDR2 FYEKMQ (reference sequence). The CDR3 sequence is 14 residues long. The CDR3 loop is CASSSGQGWETQYF. The CDR3 nucleotides are TGTGCCAGCAGCTCCGGACAGGGTTGGGAGACCCAGTACTTC.

The chain combines TRBV9 with TRBJ1-5, with no clear D. This CDR3 is built from 15 residues. V lost 4 bases, J lost 6 bases, and 17 bases lay in between. Germline loops: CDR1 SGDLS, CDR2 YYNGEE. The CDR3 spells CASSPGPEGAQPQHF. The CDR3 nucleotides are TGTGCCAGCAGCCCCGGGCCCGAGGGAGCTCAGCCCCAGCATTTT.